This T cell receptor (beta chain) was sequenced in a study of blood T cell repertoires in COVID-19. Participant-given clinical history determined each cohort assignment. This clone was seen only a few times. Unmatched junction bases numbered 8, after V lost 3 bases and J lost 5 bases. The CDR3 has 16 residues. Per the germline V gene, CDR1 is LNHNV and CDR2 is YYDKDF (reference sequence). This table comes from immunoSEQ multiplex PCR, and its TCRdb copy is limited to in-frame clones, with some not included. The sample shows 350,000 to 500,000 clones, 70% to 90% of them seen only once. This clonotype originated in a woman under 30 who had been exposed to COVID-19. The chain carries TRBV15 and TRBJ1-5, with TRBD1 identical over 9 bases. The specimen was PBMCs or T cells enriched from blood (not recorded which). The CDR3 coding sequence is TGTGCCACCAGCAGCTTACAGGGGGCTGTTTATCAGCCCCAGCATTTT. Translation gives CATSSLQGAVYQPQHF. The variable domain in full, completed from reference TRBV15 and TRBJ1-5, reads DAMVIQNPRYQVTQFGKPVTLSCSQTLNHNVMYWYQQKSSQAPKLLFHYYDKDFNNEADTPDNFQSRRPNTSFCFLDIRSPGLGDTAMYLCATSSLQGAVYQPQHFGDGTRLSIL.